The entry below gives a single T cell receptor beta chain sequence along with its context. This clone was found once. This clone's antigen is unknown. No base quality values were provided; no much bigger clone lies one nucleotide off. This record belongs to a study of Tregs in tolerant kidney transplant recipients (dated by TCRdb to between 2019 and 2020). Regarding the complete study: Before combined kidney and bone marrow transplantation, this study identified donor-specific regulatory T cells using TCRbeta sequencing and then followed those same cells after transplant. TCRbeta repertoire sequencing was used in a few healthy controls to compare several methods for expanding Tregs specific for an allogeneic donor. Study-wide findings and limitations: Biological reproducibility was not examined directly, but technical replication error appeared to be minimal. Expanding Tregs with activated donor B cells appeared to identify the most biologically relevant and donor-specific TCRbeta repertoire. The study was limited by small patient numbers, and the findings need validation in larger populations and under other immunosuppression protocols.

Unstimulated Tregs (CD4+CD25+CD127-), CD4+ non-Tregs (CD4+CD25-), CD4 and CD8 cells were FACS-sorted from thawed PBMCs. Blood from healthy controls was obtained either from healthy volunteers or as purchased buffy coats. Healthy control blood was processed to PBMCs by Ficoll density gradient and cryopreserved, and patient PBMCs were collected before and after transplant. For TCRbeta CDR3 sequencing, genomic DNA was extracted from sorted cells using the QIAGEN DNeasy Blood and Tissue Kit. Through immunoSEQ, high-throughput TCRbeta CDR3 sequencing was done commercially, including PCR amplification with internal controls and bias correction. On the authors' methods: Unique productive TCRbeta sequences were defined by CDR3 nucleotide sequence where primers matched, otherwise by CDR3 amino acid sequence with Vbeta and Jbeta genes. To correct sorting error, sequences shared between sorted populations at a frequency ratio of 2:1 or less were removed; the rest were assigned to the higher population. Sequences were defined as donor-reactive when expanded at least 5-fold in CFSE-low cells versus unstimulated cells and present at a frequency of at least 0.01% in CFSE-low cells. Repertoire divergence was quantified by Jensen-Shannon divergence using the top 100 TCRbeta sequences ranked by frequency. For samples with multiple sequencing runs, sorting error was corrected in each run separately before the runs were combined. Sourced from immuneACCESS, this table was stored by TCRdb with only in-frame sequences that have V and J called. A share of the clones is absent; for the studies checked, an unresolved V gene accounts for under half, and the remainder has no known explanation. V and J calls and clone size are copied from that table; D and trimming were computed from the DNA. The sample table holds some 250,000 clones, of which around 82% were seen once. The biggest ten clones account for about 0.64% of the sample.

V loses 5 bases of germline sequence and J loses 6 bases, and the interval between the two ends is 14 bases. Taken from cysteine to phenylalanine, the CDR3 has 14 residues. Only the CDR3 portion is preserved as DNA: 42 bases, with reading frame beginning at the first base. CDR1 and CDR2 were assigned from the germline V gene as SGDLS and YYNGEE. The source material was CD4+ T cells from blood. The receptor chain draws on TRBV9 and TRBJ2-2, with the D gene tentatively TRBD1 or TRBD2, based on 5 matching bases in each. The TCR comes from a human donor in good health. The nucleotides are TGTGCCAGCAGGGGGGACCTTGGCGCCGGGGAGCTGTTTTTT. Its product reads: CASRGDLGAGELFF.